Described below is a single T cell receptor (beta chain) sequence and its context. In the authors' methods: Amplifying reference gene primers gave estimates of nucleated cell counts. Repertoires were generated with immunoSEQ multiplex PCR, while TCRdb's copy carries only in-frame clones and drops some. For V, J and clone size, that table is used; D and trimming come from the DNA. The sample comprises 71,000 or so clones, over 70% of which are singletons, and approximately 12% rests with the top ten. V gave up 8 bases and J gave up 3 bases; unmatched junction bases: 7. From germline, CDR1 is MNHNY and CDR2 SVGAGI (reference sequence). The CDR3 contains 14 residues. The sample originates from a study of blood T cell repertoires in COVID-19. Study details: Samples came from the United States, Italy and Spain, spanning acute and convalescent COVID-19. From T cells, B-cell-depleted T cells, or PBMCs came the material, which was cDNA or gDNA.

The rearrangement uses TRBV6-6 and TRBJ2-1, with TRBD2 matching 7 bases. Source material: peripheral blood. The TCR sequence derives from a man aged 50-59 years with acute or convalescent COVID-19. CDR3 protein: CASHGASGYNEQFF. The CDR3 DNA reads TGTGCCAGCCATGGGGCTAGCGGCTACAATGAGCAGTTCTTC.